Listed below are T cell receptor beta chains from one sample, sequenced in a study of blood T cell repertoires in COVID-19. Profiling relied on immunoSEQ multiplex PCR, and the TCRdb table lists in-frame clones only, not all of them. The table lists tens of thousands of clones, around 87% of them singletons. The sequencing sample was made of peripheral blood. These receptors originate from a male donor with acute or convalescent COVID-19. Each CDR3 is given with its conserved first and last residue. A D gene is named only where the DNA matches it firmly. Clone size, where shown, is once, few, many, or a class for clones that have expanded.

size: .; V: TRBV15; D: TRBD1; J: TRBJ1-4; DNA: TGTGCCACCAGCAGAGGGGACAGGGGAGAAGAAAAACTGTTTTTT; CDR3: CATSRGDRGEEKLFF
size: .; V: TRBV27; D: .; J: TRBJ1-6; DNA: TGTGCCAGCAGTTTCCGGGATTCACCCCTCCACTTT; CDR3: CASSFRDSPLHF
size: .; V: TRBV3-1/TRBV3-2; D: .; J: TRBJ1-4; DNA: TGTGCCAGCAGCCATCTCTCGAGTGAAAAACTGTTTTTT; CDR3: CASSHLSSEKLFF
size: .; V: TRBV19; D: .; J: TRBJ2-1; DNA: TGTGCCAGTAGTCGCGATAGGGGAACCGATGAGCAGTTCTTC; CDR3: CASSRDRGTDEQFF
size: .; V: TRBV27; D: TRBD1; J: TRBJ2-1; DNA: TGTGCCAGCAGTCCGGACAGGATTGGAGACGAGCACAATGAGCAGTTCTTC; CDR3: CASSPDRIGDEHNEQFF
size: .; V: TRBV19; D: .; J: TRBJ1-4; DNA: TGTGCCAGTAGTGGAGACGCAACTAATGAAAAACTGTTTTTT; CDR3: CASSGDATNEKLFF
size: .; V: TRBV20-1; D: TRBD2; J: TRBJ2-7; DNA: TGCAGTGCAATGCGGGGGGGAGAGCAGTACTTC; CDR3: CSAMRGGEQYF
size: .; V: TRBV5-5; D: .; J: TRBJ1-6; DNA: TGTGCCAGCAGCTTCGCACGGGACACGCAAAATTCACCCCTCCACTTT; CDR3: CASSFARDTQNSPLHF
size: .; V: TRBV6-1; D: TRBD1; J: TRBJ1-4; DNA: TGTGCCAGCAGTGACGGACAGGGGGCTAATGAAAAACTGTTTTTT; CDR3: CASSDGQGANEKLFF
size: .; V: TRBV5-1; D: TRBD1; J: TRBJ1-3; DNA: TGCGCCAGCAGCTTGGCGGGACAGCTTTCTGGAAACACCATATATTTT; CDR3: CASSLAGQLSGNTIYF
size: .; V: TRBV10-3; D: .; J: TRBJ1-2; DNA: TGTGCCATCAGTGAGTCGAGCGTAAGTGGCTACACCTTC; CDR3: CAISESSVSGYTF
size: .; V: TRBV5-6; D: .; J: TRBJ1-6; DNA: TGTGCCAGCAGCTTTTCCGGGGGAGACAAACCCCTCCACTTT; CDR3: CASSFSGGDKPLHF
size: few; V: TRBV5-6; D: .; J: TRBJ1-2; DNA: TGTGCCAGCAGCTTGGGTCAGGAAAGCTATGGCTACACCTTC; CDR3: CASSLGQESYGYTF
size: .; V: TRBV5-1; D: .; J: TRBJ2-2; DNA: TGCGCCAGCAGCTTGGATGGCAGGGCGAACACCGGGGAGCTGTTTTTT; CDR3: CASSLDGRANTGELFF
size: .; V: TRBV24-1; D: TRBD1; J: TRBJ2-2; DNA: TGTGCCACCAGGGGACAGGGGGGCACCGGGGAGCTGTTTTTT; CDR3: CATRGQGGTGELFF
size: few; V: TRBV19; D: TRBD2; J: TRBJ2-3; DNA: TGTGCCAGTAGTTCGGGCGGGGGGTTAGATACGCAGTATTTT; CDR3: CASSSGGGLDTQYF